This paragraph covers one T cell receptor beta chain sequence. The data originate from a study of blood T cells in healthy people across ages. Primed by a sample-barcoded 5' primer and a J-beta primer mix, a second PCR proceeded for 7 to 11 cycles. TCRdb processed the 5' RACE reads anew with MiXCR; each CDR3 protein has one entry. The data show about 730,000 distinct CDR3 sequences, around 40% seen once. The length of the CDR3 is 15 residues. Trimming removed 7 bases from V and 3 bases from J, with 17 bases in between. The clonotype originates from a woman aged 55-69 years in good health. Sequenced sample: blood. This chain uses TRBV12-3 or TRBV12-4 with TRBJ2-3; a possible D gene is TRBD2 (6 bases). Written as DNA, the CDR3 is TGTGCCAGCATCAAGGAGGGACCCCTGACAGATACGCAGTATTTT. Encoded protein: CASIKEGPLTDTQYF.